Below are 28 T cell receptor beta chains sequenced from a single sample in a study of vaccination and CD4 T cells after COVID-19. The antigens for these receptors are not known. Described treatment: approximately nine-day PBMC culture with coronavirus spike peptide pools or control peptides (ViraFEST assay). Samples of CD4+ T cells were obtained from the unexposed donor before the COVID-19 pandemic (2011-2018). The Oncomine TCR Beta short-read assay was applied to DNA of cultured CD4+ T cells. TCRdb called the PCR reads again in MiXCR, with one record for every CDR3 protein. The data show thousands of distinct CDR3 sequences, under 25% seen once. The material sequenced was CD4+ T cells from blood, cultured in vitro. These receptors came from a human donor in good health.

V is TRBV24-1 and J is TRBJ2-3, with 10 bases aligning to TRBD1. The trim removed 5 bases at V and 5 bases at J, leaving 3 bases unmatched. The CDR3 sequence is 14 residues long. Germline V CDR1 and CDR2: KGHDR, SFDVKD. CDR3 in DNA: TGTGCCACCAGTGGGACAGGGGGTATAGATACGCAGTATTTT. Its translation: CATSGTGGIDTQYF.

V is TRBV5-5 and J is TRBJ1-1; a possible D gene is TRBD1 (5 bases). This CDR3 comprises 15 residues. Germline V gene lookup returns CDR1 SGHKS and CDR2 YYEKEE (reference sequence). V lost 4 bases and J 4 bases, leaving 17 bases between the germline ends. The DNA for the CDR3 is TGTGCCAGCAGCCCCCCCGGGGGGAGGAGCACTGAAGCTTTCTTT. Translated, it gives CASSPPGGRSTEAFF. The complete variable domain, with remaining parts taken from reference TRBV5-5 and TRBJ1-1, reads DAGVTQSPTHLIKTRGQQVTLRCSPISGHKSVSWYQQVLGQGPQFIFQYYEKEERGRGNFPDRFSARQFPNYSSELNVNALLLGDSALYLCASSPPGGRSTEAFFGQGTRLTVV.

This clonotype was counted only a few times. The V and J genes are TRBV6-1 and TRBJ1-1; no reliable D call. This CDR3 comprises 13 residues. V dropped 8 bases and J dropped 4 bases, with 14 bases sitting between them. From germline, CDR1 is MNHNS and CDR2 SASEGT. The CDR3 is CASSGLSGTEAFF. The DNA for the CDR3 is TGTGCCAGCTCCGGACTTTCGGGCACTGAAGCTTTCTTT.

The chain is built from TRBV20-1 and TRBJ1-2; D is perhaps TRBD1 (5 bases). The V gene's germline CDR1 is DFQATT and CDR2 SNEGSKA (reference sequence). The CDR3 is 11 amino acids. The V and J ends lost 6 bases and 6 bases respectively, with 11 bases between them. DNA of the CDR3: TGCAGTGCCCTCGGGGGTAATGGCTACACCTTC. Its protein product is CSALGGNGYTF.

The rearrangement links TRBV12-3 or TRBV12-4 to TRBJ1-1; 10 bases match TRBD1. Trimming removed 5 bases from V and 0 bases from J; junction bases left unmatched: 3. This CDR3 region has 15 residues. CDR3 DNA: TGTGCCAGCAGTAAGGACAGGGGGATGAACACTGAAGCTTTCTTT. Translation: CASSKDRGMNTEAFF.

In this sample, this clonotype turned up a few times. V is TRBV6-2 or TRBV6-3 and J is TRBJ1-1, with unresolved D. The length of the CDR3 is 12 residues. The germline V gene has CDR1 MNHEY and CDR2 SVGEGT. V lost 2 bases, J lost 3 bases, and 4 bases lay in between. CDR3 sequence reads: CASSYVDTEAFF. The CDR3 DNA is TGTGCCAGCAGTTACGTCGACACTGAAGCTTTCTTT.

This clonotype showed up just a few times. As DNA, the CDR3 is TGCGCCAGCAGCCAAGATGGGGCAGGCAATCAGCCCCAGCATTTT. Translation: CASSQDGAGNQPQHF. V gene TRBV4-1 combines with J gene TRBJ1-5, with a weak D call TRBD1 (5 bases). Trimming pared 0 bases from V and 2 bases from J, leaving 8 bases between. CDR3 length: 15 residues. In germline, CDR1 is MGHRA, CDR2 YSYEKL.

This clonotype counts as medium-sized (0.01 to 0.1%). This sequence joins TRBV20-1 and TRBJ1-2; maybe TRBD1 (6 bases). This CDR3 has 13 residues. With 6 bases removed from V and 0 bases from J, the gap between germline ends came to 11 bases. Germline V CDR1 and CDR2: DFQATT, SNEGSKA (reference sequence). CDR3: CSATTGPNYGYTF. In nucleotides, the CDR3 is TGCAGTGCCACGACAGGCCCTAACTATGGCTACACCTTC.

This clonotype was picked up a small number of times. The rearrangement links TRBV7-9 to TRBJ1-3; D gene uncertain. The V end lost 0 bases, the J end lost 1 base, and 4 bases lay between the germline ends. Germline assignment: CDR1 SEHNR and CDR2 FQNEAQ (reference sequence). The CDR3 has 14 amino acids. The CDR3 sequence is CASSLAASGNTIYF. The CDR3, as DNA: TGTGCCAGCAGCTTAGCAGCGTCTGGAAACACCATATATTTT. Variable domain in full (rest from reference TRBV7-9 and TRBJ1-3): DTGVSQNPRHKITKRGQNVTFRCDPISEHNRLYWYRQTLGQGPEFLTYFQNEAQLEKSRLLSDRFSAERPKGSFSTLEIQRTEQGDSAMYLCASSLAASGNTIYFGEGSWLTVV.

This sequence joins TRBV19 and TRBJ1-5; D ambiguous. The CDR3 extends over 15 amino acids. Trimming stripped 5 bases from V and 0 bases from J, with 11 bases between. Germline V gives CDR1 LNHDA, CDR2 SQIVND (reference sequence). CDR3 sequence reads: CASSVAWGSNQPQHF. The CDR3 DNA is TGTGCCAGTAGTGTCGCTTGGGGTAGCAATCAGCCCCAGCATTTT.

J is TRBJ2-4 and V is TRBV2, with D possibly being TRBD2 (5 bases). The CDR3 length is 15 residues. Germline CDR1 reads SNHLY; CDR2 reads FYNNEI. Trimming removed 5 bases from V and 0 bases from J, with 11 bases in between. The CDR3 sequence is CASSREAGAKNIQYF. In DNA, the CDR3 is TGTGCCAGCAGTAGAGAGGCGGGAGCCAAAAACATTCAGTACTTC.

The chain is built from TRBV11-2 and TRBJ2-7; possibly TRBD1 for D (6 bases). Germline CDR1 reads SGHAT; CDR2 reads FQNNGV. The CDR3 totals 13 residues. V was pared by 4 bases and J by 2 bases, with 9 bases between. The CDR3 DNA is TGTGCCAGCAGCTGGGACACCACCTACGAGCAGTACTTC. As protein: CASSWDTTYEQYF. The full variable domain, completed using reference TRBV11-2 and TRBJ2-7, is EAGVAQSPRYKIIEKRQSVAFWCNPISGHATLYWYQQILGQGPKLLIQFQNNGVVDDSQLPKDRFSAERLKGVDSTLKIQPAKLEDSAVYLCASSWDTTYEQYFGPGTRLTVT.

The rearrangement uses TRBV29-1 and TRBJ1-3, with D tentatively TRBD1 (5 bases). CDR1 and CDR2 (germline): SQVTM, ANQGSEA. V was trimmed by 3 bases and J by 3 bases, leaving 12 bases between them. CDR3 length equals 14 residues. Here the CDR3 reads CSVEKGLGGNTIYF. CDR3 nucleotide sequence: TGCAGCGTTGAGAAGGGGTTGGGTGGAAACACCATATATTTT.

This clonotype was recorded a few times. V is TRBV20-1 and J is TRBJ1-1, with 9 bases aligning to TRBD1. V lost 5 bases to trimming and J lost 3 bases; unmatched junction nucleotides: 4. The CDR3 is made up of 13 amino acids. Germline loops: CDR1 DFQATT, CDR2 SNEGSKA (reference sequence). The DNA of the CDR3 is TGCAGTGCTCCACAGGGGGCGTACACTGAAGCTTTCTTT. Protein sequence: CSAPQGAYTEAFF.

A few counts support this clonotype. V is TRBV6-1 and J is TRBJ1-4, with D possibly matching TRBD1 (6 bases). The CDR3 runs to 14 residues. The germline V and J ends were trimmed by 4 bases and 3 bases, with 9 bases remaining between them. CDR1 is MNHNS and CDR2 is SASEGT in the germline V gene. The CDR3 DNA reads TGTGCCAGCAGTGGAGGGGGTCCTAATGAAAAACTGTTTTTT. Translating gives CASSGGGPNEKLFF.

As regards this clonotype: Compared with germline, one end of the junction differs, possibly owing to a read error. This chain links TRBV5-5 with TRBJ1-1; D unclear. The V gene's germline CDR1 is SGHKS and CDR2 YYEKEE (reference sequence). The CDR3 consists of 12 residues. The DNA for the CDR3 is TGTGCCAGCGGCTTAAGGAACACTGAAGCTTTCTTT. Translation: CASGLRNTEAFF.

Here the CDR3 reads CASSPIRNTEAFF. CDR3 bases: TGTGCCAGCAGTCCTATCCGTAACACTGAAGCTTTCTTT. The chain carries TRBV12-3 or TRBV12-4 and TRBJ1-1; D ambiguous. The CDR3 extends over 13 amino acids. Trimming removed 5 bases from V and 2 bases from J, with 9 bases in between.

The rearrangement joins TRBV4-2 to TRBJ2-1; TRBD2 matches 10 bases. Germline CDR1 reads LGHNA; CDR2 reads YNFKEQ. The CDR3 loop spans 16 amino acids. Losses at the gene ends were 1 base for V and 6 bases for J; bases not matched to a gene: 6. The CDR3 DNA follows: TGTGCCAGCAGCCAAGCAGGAAGCGGGGGGGTCAATGAGCAGTTCTTC. This codes for CASSQAGSGGVNEQFF.

The chain employs TRBV21-1 and TRBJ2-2; TRBD2 reflects the table's D call only, with no check against the DNA. TRBV21-1 corresponds to a pseudogene. This CDR3 is built from 15 residues. The chain's CDR3 is CASSKTGTSNGELFF. CDR3 coding DNA: TGTGCCAGCAGCAAAACCGGGACTAGCAACGGGGAGCTGTTTTTT.

The chain uses TRBV9 and TRBJ2-5, with 9 bases matching TRBD2. Trimming cost V 0 bases and J 3 bases; bases outside gene matches: 6. Per the germline V gene, CDR1 is SGDLS and CDR2 is YYNGEE. The CDR3 covers 16 residues. This CDR3 is CASSVGSSGGEETQYF. Here the CDR3 DNA reads TGTGCCAGCAGCGTAGGTAGTAGCGGGGGAGAAGAGACCCAGTACTTC.

This clonotype was found a few times. CDR3 loop: CASSSVETQYF. CDR3 in DNA: TGTGCCAGCAGTTCCGTAGAGACCCAGTACTTC. The chain couples TRBV12-3 or TRBV12-4 to TRBJ2-5; D uncertain. The V gene lost 4 bases and the J gene lost 4 bases, with 4 bases spanning the gap. This CDR3 has 11 residues.

In its sample, this clonotype was seen a few times. The CDR3 DNA follows: TGCGCCAGCAGCTTGGAGGGCACGCGTCACAATTCACCCCTCCACTTT. Amino acid sequence: CASSLEGTRHNSPLHF. V gene TRBV5-1 combines with J gene TRBJ1-6; D unclear. The length of the CDR3 is 16 residues. Trimming shortened V by 0 bases and J by 7 bases, and 14 bases separated the two germline ends. Germline V gives CDR1 SGHRS, CDR2 YFSETQ.

The chain has TRBV5-4 and TRBJ1-2, with a tentative D call TRBD1 (6 bases). Germline V gene lookup returns CDR1 SGHNT and CDR2 YYREEE (reference sequence). The CDR3 is made up of 13 amino acids. Trimming shortened V by 3 bases and J by 7 bases, and 13 bases separated the two germline ends. CDR3 loop: CASSSGTWFGYTF. DNA of the CDR3: TGTGCCAGCAGCTCCGGGACATGGTTTGGCTACACCTTC.

The chain employs TRBV7-6 and TRBJ1-4; tentatively, D is TRBD1 (5 bases). V gave up 4 bases and J gave up 8 bases, with 14 bases separating them. The CDR3 totals 14 residues. Germline assignment: CDR1 SGHVS and CDR2 FNYEAQ. In nucleotides, the CDR3 is TGTGCCAGCAGCTCCCCGGGGCTGGGGGAAAAACTGTTTTTT. It translates to CASSSPGLGEKLFF.

This clonotype has only a few counts. CDR3: CASSKDDPFSDWRTEAFF. The CDR3 nucleotides read TGTGCCAGCAGCAAAGACGACCCTTTCAGCGATTGGCGTACTGAAGCTTTCTTT. The chain uses TRBV21-1 and TRBJ1-1. TRBV21-1 is a pseudogene segment. This CDR3 has 18 amino acids.

There are a few counts of this clonotype. The CDR3 DNA follows: TGCAGTGCTAGTGCGGCCCGATCTAATCAGCCCCAGCATTTT. This sequence encodes CSASAARSNQPQHF. The chain joins TRBV20-1 to TRBJ1-5; D gene unclear. Trimming stripped 3 bases from V and 4 bases from J, with 13 bases between. CDR1 is DFQATT and CDR2 is SNEGSKA in the germline V gene (reference sequence). The CDR3 totals 14 residues.

The chain recombines TRBV19 with TRBJ2-1; 11 bases are shared with TRBD2. V dropped 4 bases and J dropped 6; count of bases not matched to a gene: 5. The CDR3 contains 15 residues. CDR1 LNHDA and CDR2 SQIVND come from the germline V gene (reference sequence). The CDR3 bases are TGTGCCAGTAGTAACCCTAGCGGGGGGCTCAATGAGCAGTTCTTC. This gives the protein CASSNPSGGLNEQFF. Full variable domain (missing parts from reference TRBV19 and TRBJ2-1): DGGITQSPKYLFRKEGQNVTLSCEQNLNHDAMYWYRQDPGQGLRLIYYSQIVNDFQKGDIAEGYSVSREKKESFPLTVTSAQKNPTAFYLCASSNPSGGLNEQFFGPGTRLTVL.

This clonotype was seen once. This sequence joins TRBV12-3 or TRBV12-4 and TRBJ1-1, with D unclear. Trimming stripped 3 bases from V and 4 bases from J, with 6 bases between. There are 12 residues in the CDR3. CDR3 amino acids: CASSFWGTEAFF. The DNA of the CDR3 is TGTGCCAGCAGTTTCTGGGGCACTGAAGCTTTCTTT.